Described below is a single T cell receptor (beta chain) sequence and its context. No antigen is known for it. Base qualities were left out, and no much larger clone turns up one base away. The CDR3 covers 14 residues, taking in both the cysteine and the phenylalanine. The kept DNA is CDR3 alone, 42 bases in frame from the first base. Per the germline V gene (reference sequence), LNHDA is the CDR1 and SQIVND is the CDR2. Trimming at the junction amounts to 9 bases on V and 1 base on J, and the germline ends lie 15 bases apart. The data derive from a study of blood T cell repertoires in COVID-19 (dated by TCRdb to about 2020). About the investigation overall: The collaborator samples originated in the United States, Italy and Spain and spanned the acute and convalescent phases of COVID-19. The material from the prospective study consisted of cDNA or gDNA derived from T cells, B-cell-depleted T cells, or PBMCs. Subjects who had been exposed to COVID-19, were actively infected with it, or had recovered from it provided the deeply sampled blood TCRbeta repertoires that made up the dataset. The repertoires were released in a freely available public database meant as a resource for research on the immune response to SARS-CoV-2. The samples were drawn from two sources: the first 160 participants of the ongoing ImmuneRACE study, and over 1,000 subjects contributed by 6 global collaborators. Sample metadata almost always included a de-identified subject ID, COVID-19 status, age in years and sex. Where available, HLA class I and class II types were obtained from metadata supplied by the sample provider rather than from assay-based typing.

What the authors observed across the whole study: Clinical and demographic metadata were provided uncurated, with the amount varying by source and participant.

Collaborating institutions collected whole blood in K2EDTA tubes following their own protocols. For TCRbeta analysis, collaborators shipped samples as frozen whole blood, isolated PBMCs, or DNA extracted from either of those sample types. The immunoSEQ Assay, a bias-controlled multiplex PCR, was used to amplify TCRbeta CDR3 regions from genomic DNA. The authors' pipeline ran thus. Within the assay, amplification of reference gene primers was used to estimate how many nucleated cells each sample contained. To quantify the absolute abundance of each unique TCRbeta CDR3 rearrangement, sequence reads were collapsed and filtered. For each sample, productive Simpson clonality was calculated as the square root of Simpson's diversity index over productive rearrangements. TCRdb's version of the immuneACCESS table is confined to in-frame rearrangements and falls short of the full clone set. An unresolved V gene accounts for under half of the shortfall where checked; the remainder is of unknown origin. Clonal size and the V and J genes are those of that table, whereas D and trimming came from the DNA. Recorded for this sample are hundreds of thousands of clones; about 85% of them occurred a single time. The ten largest account for around 8% of the sample.

The rearrangement combines TRBV19 with TRBJ1-1, with no reliable assignment of the D segment. The sequencing input was peripheral blood. This clonotype was obtained from a woman older than 75 with acute or convalescent COVID-19. In nucleotides, the sequence is TGTGCCAGCGAAAGGGTGGAGGGGAACACTGAAGCTTTCTTT. Its amino acids are CASERVEGNTEAFF.